This TCR beta chain was retrieved from a study of cytotoxic CD8 clonotypes in ibrutinib-treated CLL. In the study overall: Response samples were taken after a median about eleven months of treatment, range 6 to 36.

This clone was seen a single time. V was pared by 5 bases and J by 4 bases, with 12 bases between. The germline V gene encodes CDR1 LNHDA and CDR2 SQIVND (reference sequence). The CDR3 spans 13 residues. Here immunoSEQ multiplex PCR was the method, and the copy in TCRdb shows in-frame clones only, minus some. The sample consists of about 80,000 clones, about 85% of them appearing once. The receptor was derived from a human donor with chronic lymphocytic leukemia. The rearrangement links TRBV19 to TRBJ2-7; no clear D gene. The sample consisted of PBMCs, taken after 12 months of ibrutinib treatment. CDR3 sequence (DNA): TGTGCCAGTAGTCACGCCCTAACTTACGAGCAGTACTTC. Amino acids: CASSHALTYEQYF.